This entry describes one TCR beta chain. The TCR beta CDR3 regions underwent amplification using RNA transcripts as the source. When the TCR CDR3 underwent first-round RT-PCR, the HTBI primer set was used. TCRdb reprocessed the multiplex PCR reads with MiXCR, giving one entry per CDR3 protein. This sample has about 690,000 distinct CDR3 sequences, with 15% to 20% found just once. The data were obtained in a study of T cells in Graves' hyperthyroidism and ophthalmopathy. The sequence was obtained from a man aged 45-60 years with Graves' hyperthyroidism. Sequenced material: blood.

CDR3 amino acids: CASSLAEPNYGYTF. For the CDR3, the DNA is TGCGCCAGCAGCTTGGCGGAGCCTAACTATGGCTACACCTTC. The rearrangement links TRBV5-1 to TRBJ1-2, with D hard to call. Germline-derived CDR1 and CDR2 are SGHRS and YFSETQ. The CDR3 has 14 residues. Trimming took off 0 bases at V and 0 bases at J, with 6 bases between the two ends.